This T cell receptor (beta chain) comes out of a study of blood T cells in healthy people across ages (dated by TCRdb to the mid-2010s). Regarding the study in general: In model experiments, template switching captured roughly one uniquely barcoded TCR beta cDNA molecule for every two T cells. To track age-related changes in TCR beta repertoire diversity, the study relied on deep sequencing normalized with unique cDNA molecular identifiers. The donors were split into four age groups: young (average around 15 years), middle-aged (39), aged (more than 60) and long-lived (approximately 80). Donors of different ages were randomly distributed across sequencing lanes to avoid experimental bias. Using the same blood draw, the study looked at two additional independent replicas of 1 million unique cDNA reads for two donors, one aged 18 to 29 and the other aged 80 or older. Summary of the overall study and its limitations: Bulk unsorted PBMC profiling prevented conclusive comparison of naive and antigen-experienced compartments. The CMV infection status of donors was not known, potentially confounding age-related changes in expanded clonotypes. A strong correlation was found between observed TCR beta diversity and the percentage of naive T cells measured by flow cytometry. Compared with the aged group, more naive CD4+ T cells, fewer expanded clones and increased TCR diversity were shown by the long-lived group, suggesting age selection. Estimates of total diversity based on one million sequenced T cells were considered lower bounds and underestimates. As age increased, observed TCR beta diversity per million T cells dropped in a roughly linear way, and a significant reduction was already evident by age roughly 36.

The CDR1 and CDR2 encoded by the germline V gene are SNHLY and FYNNEI. The CDR3 runs 16 residues from the cysteine to the phenylalanine. Only the CDR3 DNA is retained, 48 bases long and in frame from the first base. The library was generated by 5' RACE. TCRdb names Illumina HiSeq 2500 as the instrument used. A second about 7 to 11 cycle PCR used a sample-barcoded 5' primer and a J-beta primer mix. A unique molecular identifier was introduced onto each TCR beta cDNA molecule by a template-switch 5' adaptor carrying 12 random nucleotides. At least 2.5 million CDR3-containing paired-end reads were obtained from each sample. First-strand cDNA was synthesized from all RNA with the Mint cDNA synthesis kit, primed by a TRBC-specific oligonucleotide. After uracil-DNA glycosylase treatment, a first 18-cycle PCR used universal primers M1SS and BC2_uni_R on all cDNA. The authors' pipeline ran thus. Each sample was normalized by randomly selecting 1 million high-quality reads, each carrying a distinct molecular identifier. Reads sharing molecular identifiers were discarded rather than binned into consensus sequences. MiTCR, with a Q25 quality threshold and the strictest error-elimination algorithm, was used for CDR3 identification, clonotype clustering and error correction. A nonparametric unseen species model with Euler transformation was used to estimate a lower bound on total TCR beta diversity. TCRdb reanalyzed the raw reads on its own, using fastp at Q25 for trimming and MiXCR for clone calling, and kept in-frame beta chains. Each entry merges the rows of one CDR3 protein and shows their most common DNA and genes. Here the V and J calls rest on TCRdb's processing, not on the authors' analysis. The sample table lists around 1,600,000 distinct CDR3 sequences, 35% to 45% of them with a count of one. The top ten clonotypes cover more than 4% of the sample.

Details on this clonotype: No antigen is known for it. The junction and the germline gene differ at one end; a read error may be behind it.

The donors were roughly 38 Caucasian individuals from Russia, aged roughly 6 to 100 years, who were systemically healthy. Ten milliliters of peripheral blood were collected from each donor into EDTA-treated Vacutainer tubes. Ficoll-Paque density-gradient centrifugation was used to isolate PBMCs, with at least 6.5 million per sample. Trizol reagent was used to extract total RNA from the PBMCs, yielding at least 5.5 micrograms per sample. Naive CD45RAhigh/CD27high T cell percentages were measured by flow cytometry on a PBMC aliquot from every donor. Sequencing was done on a sample of blood. The sequence was collected from a woman under 30 in good health. Recombination joined TRBV2 with TRBJ2-3, with the D gene uncertain. This receptor has the CDR3 CASSEPRAVSTDTQYF. The DNA sequence is given as TGCGCCAGCAGTGAACCTAGGGCGGTAAGCACAGATACGCAGTATTTT.